This TCR beta chain emerged from a study of blood T cell repertoires in COVID-19. The wider study: The cDNA or gDNA used as material had been derived from T cells, B-cell-depleted T cells, or PBMCs.

Repertoires were generated with immunoSEQ multiplex PCR, while TCRdb's copy carries only in-frame clones and drops some. The sample consists of about 94,000 clones, 86% of them appearing once. This CDR3 has 12 amino acids. With 4 bases removed from V and 5 bases from J, the gap between germline ends came to 7 bases. The V gene is TRBV12-3 or TRBV12-4, the J gene TRBJ2-3; D not certain. The receptor was derived from a woman in her sixties in a cohort sampled during active or convalescent COVID-19. The sequencing sample was made of peripheral blood. This CDR3 reads CASSWAKDTQYF. The DNA for the CDR3 is TGTGCCAGCAGTTGGGCAAAAGATACGCAGTATTTT.